Presented here are 18 T cell receptor beta chains from one specimen sequenced in a study of blood T cell repertoires in COVID-19. Generated by immunoSEQ multiplex PCR, the TCRdb table keeps only in-frame clones and is missing some. The sample has approximately 68,000 clones, approximately 85% seen once. The sample consisted of peripheral blood. These receptors originate from an elderly woman with active or convalescent COVID-19.

The chain carries TRBV7-5 and TRBJ1-5. TRBV7-5 counts as a pseudogene. This CDR3 spans 15 amino acids. The CDR3 reads CARSLRGFLNRPQHF. CDR3 in DNA: TGTGCCAGAAGCTTAAGAGGGTTCTTGAATCGGCCCCAGCATTTT.

The chain employs TRBV28 and TRBJ2-3; TRBD1 agrees at 12 bases. Looked up from germline, CDR1 is MDHEN and CDR2 is SYDVKM. The J segment lost 7 bases and the V segment lost 5 bases, leaving 4 bases of the junction unmatched. The CDR3 has 14 amino acids. The CDR3 nucleotides are TGTGCCAGCAGTCTGGGACAGGGGGCAAATACGCAGTATTTT. This encodes CASSLGQGANTQYF.

J is TRBJ2-1 and V is TRBV3-1 (or the pseudogene TRBV3-2), with D possibly matching TRBD1 (5 bases). This CDR3 spans 17 amino acids. The ends were cut back, 0 bases at V and 9 bases at J, with 21 bases in the middle. The germline CDR1 and CDR2 sequences are LGHDT and YNNKEL (reference sequence). The DNA for the CDR3 is TGTGCCAGCAGCCAAGATCATGGCAGGACATACCCCTTTGAGCAGTTCTTC. This gives the protein CASSQDHGRTYPFEQFF.

V usage is TRBV6-6 and J usage is TRBJ1-6, with 9 bases aligning to TRBD1. Germline V gene data show CDR1 as MNHNY and CDR2 as SVGAGI (reference sequence). The CDR3 sequence is 14 residues long. J lost 9 bases, V lost 2 bases, and 2 bases had no gene match. CDR3 coding DNA: TGTGCCAGCAGTTACAGGGACAGGGTTTCACCCCTCCACTTT. It specifies CASSYRDRVSPLHF.

The rearrangement uses TRBV6-6 and TRBJ1-2; D gene unclear. V gave up 0 bases and J gave up 2 bases, with 7 bases separating them. The CDR3 runs to 14 residues. CDR1 MNHNY and CDR2 SVGAGI come from the germline V gene (reference sequence). CDR3 region: CASSYSGGNYGYTF. CDR3 sequence (DNA): TGTGCCAGCAGTTACTCAGGCGGAAACTATGGCTACACCTTC.

The chain is built from TRBV5-1 and TRBJ2-2; D is perhaps TRBD2 (6 bases). Looked up from germline, CDR1 is SGHRS and CDR2 is YFSETQ. The CDR3 loop spans 14 amino acids. The germline V and J ends were trimmed by 4 bases and 6 bases, with 13 bases remaining between them. CDR3 nucleotides: TGCGCCAGCAGCGAACAGTGGAGGGCCGGGGAGCTGTTTTTT. It specifies CASSEQWRAGELFF. Based on the CDR3 plus reference TRBV5-1 and TRBJ2-2, the full variable domain is KAGVTQTPRYLIKTRGQQVTLSCSPISGHRSVSWYQQTPGQGLQFLFEYFSETQRNKGNFPGRFSGRQFSNSRSEMNVSTLELGDSALYLCASSEQWRAGELFFGEGSRLTVL.

J is TRBJ1-3 and V is TRBV14, with D unresolved. Germline V gene lookup returns CDR1 SGHDN and CDR2 FVKESK. The CDR3 sequence is 14 residues long. Trimming took off 3 bases at V and 1 base at J, with 7 bases between the two ends. Written as DNA, the CDR3 is TGTGCCAGCAGCCATAGCGGATCTGGAAACACCATATATTTT. It codes for CASSHSGSGNTIYF.

There are a few counts of this clone. The J gene is TRBJ1-1, the V gene TRBV2; D remains ambiguous. CDR1 and CDR2 from the germline V gene are SNHLY and FYNNEI. The CDR3 has 13 residues. Trimming shortened V by 4 bases and J by 10 bases, and 16 bases separated the two germline ends. The CDR3 loop is CASSGVEGGGAFF. CDR3 in DNA: TGTGCCAGCAGTGGGGTCGAGGGCGGAGGAGCTTTCTTT.

The CDR3 is CASSRQAYGYTF. For the CDR3, the DNA is TGTGCCAGCAGTAGACAAGCCTATGGCTACACCTTC. The chain combines TRBV2 with TRBJ1-2; no clear D gene. CDR3 length equals 12 residues. Trimming shortened V by 5 bases and J by 4 bases, and 8 bases separated the two germline ends. Germline V gene sequence: CDR1 SNHLY, CDR2 FYNNEI.

The V gene is TRBV28, the J gene TRBJ1-6, with D possibly matching TRBD1 (5 bases). Germline CDR1 and CDR2: MDHEN and SYDVKM. The CDR3 is 17 residues long. V shed 6 bases and J shed 7 bases, with 22 bases lying between them. The CDR3 DNA follows: TGTGCCAGCAGCCCTGGGGCCCGTAAAATAGGGAATTCACCCCTCCACTTT. Residues: CASSPGARKIGNSPLHF.

The CDR3 sequence is CASSFSTGNTEAFF. The CDR3 DNA sequence: TGCGCCAGCAGCTTCTCGACAGGAAACACTGAAGCTTTCTTT. This chain joins TRBV5-1 and TRBJ1-1; D is perhaps TRBD1 (6 bases). CDR3 length: 14 residues. Germline CDR1 and CDR2: SGHRS and YFSETQ. V was cut by 2 bases and J by 2 bases, with 10 bases left in between.

V usage is TRBV11-3 and J usage is TRBJ2-1; D unclear. Germline assignment: CDR1 SGHNT and CDR2 YENEEA. Between the trimmed V and J ends, which lost 7 bases and 3 bases, there was a span of 13 bases. The CDR3 length is 14 residues. The chain's CDR3 is CASKKRPYYNEQFF. The DNA for the CDR3 is TGTGCCAGCAAAAAGCGCCCCTACTACAATGAGCAGTTCTTC.

This sequence joins TRBV5-1 and TRBJ2-7; 9 nucleotides agree with TRBD1. The length of the CDR3 is 14 residues. V lost 4 bases and J lost 7; bases outside the gene matches: 9. Germline CDR1 is SGHRS and CDR2 is YFSETQ. The CDR3 DNA is TGCGCCAGCAGCATCGGGACAGGGAGGGTTGAGCAGTACTTC. Its protein product is CASSIGTGRVEQYF.

The chain recombines TRBV19 with TRBJ2-7; 7 nucleotides match TRBD1. Trimming took 3 bases from V and 3 from J; bases not matched to a gene: 8. This CDR3 region has 15 residues. Germline V gene data show CDR1 as LNHDA and CDR2 as SQIVND (reference sequence). The CDR3 DNA reads TGTGCCAGTAGTATCGCGCAGGGGGTGGGCTACGAGCAGTACTTC. Encoded protein: CASSIAQGVGYEQYF. Variable domain in full (rest from reference TRBV19 and TRBJ2-7): DGGITQSPKYLFRKEGQNVTLSCEQNLNHDAMYWYRQDPGQGLRLIYYSQIVNDFQKGDIAEGYSVSREKKESFPLTVTSAQKNPTAFYLCASSIAQGVGYEQYFGPGTRLTVT.

The V and J genes are TRBV7-9 and TRBJ1-5; 9 positions match TRBD1. With V trimmed by 5 bases and J by 4 bases, 9 bases remained unmatched. The CDR3 length is 16 residues. Per the germline V gene, CDR1 is SEHNR and CDR2 is FQNEAQ (reference sequence). CDR3 DNA sequence: TGTGCCAGCAGCCATCCAACAGGGGGCCCGAATCAGCCCCAGCATTTT. Protein: CASSHPTGGPNQPQHF. Full variable domain (missing parts from reference TRBV7-9 and TRBJ1-5): DTGVSQNPRHKITKRGQNVTFRCDPISEHNRLYWYRQTLGQGPEFLTYFQNEAQLEKSRLLSDRFSAERPKGSFSTLEIQRTEQGDSAMYLCASSHPTGGPNQPQHFGDGTRLSIL.

The chain has TRBV9 and TRBJ2-3; D gene unclear. Germline V CDR1 and CDR2: SGDLS, YYNGEE. Trimming removed 4 bases from V and 6 bases from J, with 15 bases in between. This CDR3 spans 14 amino acids. This CDR3 reads CASSSSIPRDTQYF. For the CDR3, the DNA is TGTGCCAGCAGCTCCAGCATTCCGAGGGATACGCAGTATTTT.

V is TRBV28 and J is TRBJ2-3; 7 bases are a match to TRBD1. CDR1 and CDR2 (germline): MDHEN, SYDVKM. V shed 6 bases, J shed 6 bases, and the junction held 6 bases outside the gene matches. There are 13 residues in the CDR3. CDR3 loop: CASRLGTADTQYF. CDR3 DNA: TGTGCCAGCAGGTTAGGGACAGCTGATACGCAGTATTTT.

The rearrangement links TRBV6-5 to TRBJ2-2, with D possibly being TRBD1 (5 bases). This CDR3 region has 14 residues. Per the germline V gene, CDR1 is MNHEY and CDR2 is SVGAGI. Trimming stripped 6 bases from V and 1 base from J, with 9 bases between. Here the CDR3 DNA reads TGTGCCAGCAGACTCACAGGGAACACCGGGGAGCTGTTTTTT. Protein product: CASRLTGNTGELFF.